These 22 T cell receptor beta chains came from one sample sequenced in a study of blood T cell repertoires in COVID-19. The protocol was immunoSEQ multiplex PCR, while the TCRdb copy is restricted to in-frame clones and leaves out a portion. The table has approximately 270,000 clones, roughly 88% seen once. The specimen was peripheral blood. The receptors were gathered from a woman aged 65 to 85 with acute or convalescent COVID-19.

With regard to this clone: An end of the junction does not agree with germline; a read error may underlie this. The rearrangement links TRBV10-2 to TRBJ2-7; tentatively, D is TRBD1 (6 bases). Germline V gene sequence: CDR1 WSHSY, CDR2 SAAADI. The CDR3 is made up of 17 amino acids. This CDR3 reads CAPMNRASSSDSHEQYF. The DNA for the CDR3 is TGCGCCCCCATGAACAGGGCCAGCTCCTCTGACTCCCACGAGCAGTACTTC.

The chain carries TRBV14 and TRBJ1-1, with D hard to call. The CDR3 totals 13 residues. The germline gives CDR1 SGHDN, CDR2 FVKESK. Trimming left V 1 base short and J 6 bases short, with 9 bases between. The CDR3 coding sequence is TGTGCCAGCAGCCAAGTTCGGGGTCCTGAAGCTTTCTTT. This translates into CASSQVRGPEAFF.

The rearrangement links TRBV5-6 to TRBJ1-2; 8 bases are shared with TRBD1. Germline-derived CDR1 and CDR2 are SGHDT and YYEEEE. V was pared by 3 bases and J by 4 bases, with 5 bases of the junction left unmatched. This CDR3 is built from 14 residues. The CDR3 nucleotides are TGTGCCAGCAGCTCGACAGGGGAGGGCTATGGCTACACCTTC. It yields the protein CASSSTGEGYGYTF.

A word on this clone: The identical CDR3 is also encoded by other nucleotide sequences in the sample. The genes are TRBV6-5 and TRBJ2-2, with 7 bases identical to TRBD1. Germline CDR1 and CDR2: MNHEY and SVGAGI. This CDR3 has 13 amino acids. CDR3 bases: TGTGCGTCCCGGGACAGCAACACCGGGGAGCTGTTTTTT. Its translation is CASRDSNTGELFF.

The genes are TRBV14 and TRBJ2-7; unclear D gene. This CDR3 is built from 13 residues. V lost 2 bases to trimming and J lost 3 bases, with 8 bases between them. The germline CDR1 and CDR2 sequences are SGHDN and FVKESK. The DNA for the CDR3 is TGTGCCAGCAGCCAAACGAACTACTACGAGCAGTACTTC. Protein product: CASSQTNYYEQYF.

This clone was seen more than once but under ten times. This sequence joins TRBV11-3 and TRBJ2-7; TRBD2 matches 14 bases. CDR1 and CDR2 (germline): SGHNT, YENEEA. Trimming at V came to 5 bases and at J to 7 bases, leaving 13 bases not matched to a gene. The CDR3 has 17 residues. Written as DNA, the CDR3 is TGTGCCAGCAGCCGTGGGACTAGCGGGGGTGTCGCGGGGGAGCAGTACTTC. It translates to CASSRGTSGGVAGEQYF. Filled out from reference TRBV11-3 and TRBJ2-7, the complete variable domain reads EAGVVQSPRYKIIEKKQPVAFWCNPISGHNTLYWYLQNLGQGPELLIRYENEEAVDDSQLPKDRFSAERLKGVDSTLKIQPAELGDSAVYLCASSRGTSGGVAGEQYFGPGTRLTVT.

This rearrangement joins TRBV9 to TRBJ2-2; weak D call: TRBD2 (5 bases). The V and J ends lost 4 bases and 4 bases respectively, with 11 bases between them. This CDR3 contains 14 residues. Germline CDR1 SGDLS, CDR2 YYNGEE. The CDR3 loop reads CASSPWAGTGELFF. The CDR3 nucleotides read TGTGCCAGCAGCCCTTGGGCGGGCACCGGGGAGCTGTTTTTT.

The chain recombines TRBV6-2 or TRBV6-3 with TRBJ1-1; 8 positions match TRBD1. The germline V gene has CDR1 MNHEY and CDR2 SVGEGT. The CDR3 contains 13 residues. Trimming at V came to 5 bases and at J to 3 bases, leaving 2 bases not matched to a gene. CDR3 region: CASSEDRDTEAFF. In DNA form, the CDR3 reads TGTGCCAGCAGTGAGGACAGGGACACTGAAGCTTTCTTT.

The CDR3 loop reads CASSYRVGQNEKLFF. DNA of the CDR3: TGTGCCAGCAGTTATAGAGTTGGACAGAATGAAAAACTGTTTTTT. The chain has TRBV6-2 or TRBV6-3 and TRBJ1-4; D may be TRBD1 (6 bases). This CDR3 spans 15 amino acids. Germline CDR1 is MNHEY and CDR2 is SVGEGT. V was shortened by 3 bases and J by 5 bases, with 13 bases between the two germline ends.

The genes are TRBV5-1 and TRBJ1-1, with 8 bases lining up with TRBD1. This CDR3 is 13 amino acids long. In germline, CDR1 is SGHRS, CDR2 YFSETQ. Trimming took 8 bases from V and 3 from J; bases not matched to a gene: 6. Here the CDR3 reads CASRQGRDTEAFF. CDR3 DNA sequence: TGCGCCAGTCGACAGGGGCGGGACACTGAAGCTTTCTTT.

This clone was observed once. The chain couples TRBV6-5 to TRBJ2-5; 11 bases map to TRBD2. After removal of 0 bases from V and 5 bases from J, the junction contained 5 bases not matched to a gene. The CDR3 runs 16 residues. Germline-derived CDR1 and CDR2 are MNHEY and SVGAGI. The CDR3 nucleotides are TGTGCCAGCAGTTACTCTGCTAGCGGGGGGTGGGAGACCCAGTACTTC. This translates into CASSYSASGGWETQYF.

The rearrangement joins TRBV7-9 to TRBJ1-6; no clear D. The germline CDR1 and CDR2 sequences are SEHNR and FQNEAQ (reference sequence). The CDR3 sequence is 14 residues long. Deletions cut 0 bases from V and 9 bases from J, with 9 bases between. The CDR3 loop reads CASSLAQQSSPLHF. The CDR3 DNA reads as TGTGCCAGCAGCTTAGCACAGCAGAGTTCACCCCTCCACTTT. Full variable domain (rest looked up from reference TRBV7-9 and TRBJ1-6): DTGVSQNPRHKITKRGQNVTFRCDPISEHNRLYWYRQTLGQGPEFLTYFQNEAQLEKSRLLSDRFSAERPKGSFSTLEIQRTEQGDSAMYLCASSLAQQSSPLHFGNGTRLTVT.

The chain has TRBV25-1 and TRBJ2-4; unclear D gene. The CDR3 has 12 residues. The germline gives CDR1 MGHDK, CDR2 SYGVNS. With 7 bases removed from V and 6 bases from J, the gap between germline ends came to 10 bases. The chain's CDR3 is CASTGNRNIQYF. The DNA for the CDR3 is TGTGCCAGCACCGGTAACCGAAACATTCAGTACTTC.

The chain has TRBV7-3 and TRBJ1-1; no definite D call. The V gene's germline CDR1 is SGHTA and CDR2 FQGTGA. This CDR3 contains 16 residues. The ends were cut back, 0 bases at V and 1 base at J, with 12 bases in the middle. The CDR3 here is CASSLTFGEPNTEAFF. The CDR3, as DNA: TGTGCCAGCAGCTTAACATTCGGAGAGCCGAACACTGAAGCTTTCTTT.

The chain has TRBV6-5 and TRBJ2-1; 9 nucleotides align to TRBD2. Germline V gene data show CDR1 as MNHEY and CDR2 as SVGAGI. The V gene end was trimmed by 3 bases and the J gene end by 9 bases; junction bases not matched to a gene: 9. This CDR3 is built from 15 residues. Here the CDR3 reads CASSYLAGGMGEQFF. The CDR3 nucleotides are TGTGCCAGCAGTTATTTGGCGGGGGGGATGGGTGAGCAGTTCTTC.

This clone was counted a single time. The V gene is TRBV7-9, the J gene TRBJ1-1, with 7 bases aligning to TRBD1. The CDR3 is made up of 12 amino acids. The ends lost 1 base at V and 10 bases at J; junction bases unmatched: 3. From germline, CDR1 is SEHNR and CDR2 FQNEAQ (reference sequence). The CDR3 region is CASSLGQGPAFF. The CDR3 coding sequence is TGTGCCAGCAGCTTAGGACAGGGCCCAGCTTTCTTT.

The V gene is TRBV7-3, the J gene TRBJ1-6; D uncertain. V was clipped by 1 base and J by 8 bases, with 6 bases between them. This CDR3 has 13 residues. Germline values: CDR1 SGHTA, CDR2 FQGTGA. CDR3 residues: CASSLRRDSPLHF. The DNA of the CDR3 is TGTGCCAGCAGCTTAAGGAGAGATTCACCCCTCCACTTT. Supplemented by reference TRBV7-3 and TRBJ1-6, the full variable domain reads GAGVSQTPSNKVTEKGKYVELRCDPISGHTALYWYRQSLGQGPEFLIYFQGTGAADDSGLPNDRFFAVRPEGSVSTLKIQRTERGDSAVYLCASSLRRDSPLHFGNGTRLTVT.

This chain uses TRBV12-3 or TRBV12-4 with TRBJ1-5; weak D call: TRBD1 (5 bases). The CDR3 length is 11 residues. Trimming stripped 0 bases from V and 11 bases from J, with 5 bases between. CDR3 region: CASSLATAQHF. CDR3 nucleotide sequence: TGTGCCAGCAGTTTAGCGACAGCCCAGCATTTT.

The chain recombines TRBV14 with TRBJ1-1; TRBD1 aligns across 10 bases. The germline gives CDR1 SGHDN, CDR2 FVKESK. The CDR3 spans 17 residues. With V trimmed by 6 bases and J by 2 bases, 12 bases remained unmatched. CDR3 in amino acids: CASSSGQGVLFNTEAFF. CDR3 DNA: TGTGCCAGCAGTTCCGGACAGGGGGTTTTATTTAACACTGAAGCTTTCTTT.

This clone was seen only a few times. The chain couples TRBV5-1 to TRBJ1-2; D remains unclear. Germline lookup yields CDR1 SGHRS and CDR2 YFSETQ. The CDR3 is made up of 13 amino acids. V shed 4 bases and J shed 7 bases, with 14 bases lying between them. The CDR3 nucleotides are TGCGCCAGCAGCCCACCGGGTGGAGGTGGCTACACCTTC. Protein product: CASSPPGGGGYTF.

In its sample, this clone was seen once. The gene calls are TRBV20-1 and TRBJ1-2; D might be TRBD1 (5 bases). This CDR3 contains 14 residues. V was trimmed by 3 bases and J by 7 bases, leaving 18 bases between them. In germline, CDR1 is DFQATT, CDR2 SNEGSKA (reference sequence). The CDR3 is CSASASGGVRGYTF. The CDR3 coding sequence is TGCAGTGCTAGTGCGTCGGGGGGGGTACGTGGCTACACCTTC.

The chain links TRBV5-1 to TRBJ2-5, with D perhaps matching TRBD1 (6 bases). The length of the CDR3 is 12 residues. V was trimmed by 4 bases and J by 7 bases, leaving 11 bases between them. From germline, CDR1 is SGHRS and CDR2 YFSETQ. This CDR3 reads CASSDPRGTQYF. In DNA form, the CDR3 reads TGCGCCAGCAGCGACCCCAGGGGGACCCAGTACTTC. Filled out from reference TRBV5-1 and TRBJ2-5, the complete variable domain reads KAGVTQTPRYLIKTRGQQVTLSCSPISGHRSVSWYQQTPGQGLQFLFEYFSETQRNKGNFPGRFSGRQFSNSRSEMNVSTLELGDSALYLCASSDPRGTQYFGPGTRLLVL.